This TCR beta chain appears in the sequencing data of a study of blood T cell repertoires in COVID-19. The CDR3 contains 16 residues. CDR1 and CDR2 (germline): SGHTS, YDEGEE. Deletions cut 8 bases from V and 4 bases from J, with 22 bases between. Per the authors' pipeline: By means of reference gene primer amplification, nucleated cell counts were estimated. The repertoire was sequenced with immunoSEQ multiplex PCR; TCRdb's copy has only in-frame clones and lacks some. Clone size and the V and J calls come from that table; the DNA yielded D and trimming. The sample yields more than 200,000 clones, 65% to 85% seen once.

The sequenced sample consisted of peripheral blood. The clonotype originates from a man aged 40-49 years with active or convalescent COVID-19. The V gene is TRBV5-8, the J gene TRBJ1-3; D may be TRBD1 (6 bases). The CDR3 DNA reads as TGTGCCAGTAGAAACCCCGCGGGGGGCGCGGGAAACACCATATATTTT. Protein sequence: CASRNPAGGAGNTIYF.